This TCR beta chain was identified in a study of vaccination and CD4 T cells after COVID-19. Whole-study context: Comprising six males and four females, the convalescent participants counted two Hispanic individuals among them. Stimuli were overlapping spike peptide pools of SARS-CoV-2 and three common cold coronaviruses (HCoV-NL63, HCoV-OC43, HCoV-229E).

This CDR3 has 15 residues. The V and J ends lost 5 bases and 2 bases, in that order; junction bases with no gene match: 6. Germline values: CDR1 SEHNR, CDR2 FQNEAQ (reference sequence). Of note for this clonotype: As yet, its antigen is unknown.

Sequencing of cultured CD4+ T cell DNA used the Oncomine TCR Beta short-read assay. TCRdb independently ran MiXCR on the PCR reads; one entry per CDR3 protein. The sample shows around 19,000 distinct CDR3 sequences, over 45% of them seen only once. Treatment meaning: roughly ten-day PBMC culture with coronavirus spike peptide pools or control peptides (ViraFEST assay). ViraFEST used peptide pools to expand antigen-specific T cells and subsequently sequenced their TCRs. General study points: Looking at convalescent patients, a median about 90% of reactive clones were present only post-vaccination.

The source is a human donor who had recovered from COVID-19. The V call is TRBV7-9, the J call TRBJ1-3; 7 bases map to TRBD1. The sequenced sample consisted of CD4+ T cells from blood, cultured in vitro. The CDR3 protein is CASSREGAAGNTIYF. CDR3 in DNA: TGTGCCAGCAGCCGAGAGGGGGCGGCTGGAAACACCATATATTTT.